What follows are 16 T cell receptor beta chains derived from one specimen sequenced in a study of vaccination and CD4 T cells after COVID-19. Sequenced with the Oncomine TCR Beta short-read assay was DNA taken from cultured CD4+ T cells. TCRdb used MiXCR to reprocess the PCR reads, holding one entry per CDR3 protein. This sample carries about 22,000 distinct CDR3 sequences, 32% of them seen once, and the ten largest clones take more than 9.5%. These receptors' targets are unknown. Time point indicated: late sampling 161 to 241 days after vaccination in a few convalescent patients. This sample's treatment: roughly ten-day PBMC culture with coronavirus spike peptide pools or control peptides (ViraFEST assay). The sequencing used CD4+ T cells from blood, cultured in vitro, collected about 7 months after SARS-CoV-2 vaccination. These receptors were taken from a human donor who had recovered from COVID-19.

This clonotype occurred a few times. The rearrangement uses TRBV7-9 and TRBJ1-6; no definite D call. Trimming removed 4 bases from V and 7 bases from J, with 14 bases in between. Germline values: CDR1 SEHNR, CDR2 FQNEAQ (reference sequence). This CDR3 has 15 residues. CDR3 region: CASSWSGARNSPLHF. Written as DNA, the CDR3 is TGTGCCAGCAGCTGGTCGGGCGCGAGGAATTCACCCCTCCACTTT. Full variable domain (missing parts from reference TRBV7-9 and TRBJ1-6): DTGVSQNPRHKITKRGQNVTFRCDPISEHNRLYWYRQTLGQGPEFLTYFQNEAQLEKSRLLSDRFSAERPKGSFSTLEIQRTEQGDSAMYLCASSWSGARNSPLHFGNGTRLTVT.

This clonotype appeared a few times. The CDR3 DNA reads TGTGCCAGCAGTGAATATGGGGACCCCCGGCAGAGCGAGCAGTACTTC. Translating gives CASSEYGDPRQSEQYF. The chain employs TRBV6-1 and TRBJ2-7; D could derive from TRBD1 or TRBD2 (5 bases each). Deletions cut 2 bases from V and 6 bases from J, with 20 bases between. Germline-derived CDR1 and CDR2 are MNHNS and SASEGT. The CDR3 runs to 16 residues.

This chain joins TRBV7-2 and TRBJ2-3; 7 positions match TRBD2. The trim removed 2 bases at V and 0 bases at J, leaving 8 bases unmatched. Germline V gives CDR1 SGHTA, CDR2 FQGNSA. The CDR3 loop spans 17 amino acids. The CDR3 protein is CASSLRFQRESTDTQYF. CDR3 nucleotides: TGTGCCAGCAGCTTAAGGTTCCAGCGGGAAAGCACAGATACGCAGTATTTT. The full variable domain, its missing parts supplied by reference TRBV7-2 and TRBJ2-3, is GAGVSQSPSNKVTEKGKDVELRCDPISGHTALYWYRQSLGQGLEFLIYFQGNSAPDKSGLPSDRFSAERTGGSVSTLTIQRTQQEDSAVYLCASSLRFQRESTDTQYFGPGTRLTVL.

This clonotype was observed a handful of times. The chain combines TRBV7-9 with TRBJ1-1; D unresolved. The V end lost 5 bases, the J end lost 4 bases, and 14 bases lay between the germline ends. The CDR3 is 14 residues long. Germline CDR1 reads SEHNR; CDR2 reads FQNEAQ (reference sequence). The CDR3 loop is CASSPVARATEAFF. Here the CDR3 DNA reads TGTGCCAGCAGCCCCGTGGCACGCGCCACTGAAGCTTTCTTT.

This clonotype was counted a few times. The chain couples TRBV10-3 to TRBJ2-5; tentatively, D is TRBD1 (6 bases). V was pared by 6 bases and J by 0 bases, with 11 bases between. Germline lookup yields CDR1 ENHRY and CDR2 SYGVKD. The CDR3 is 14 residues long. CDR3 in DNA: TGTGCCATCAGAGCAGACAGGTACCAAGAGACCCAGTACTTC. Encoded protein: CAIRADRYQETQYF.

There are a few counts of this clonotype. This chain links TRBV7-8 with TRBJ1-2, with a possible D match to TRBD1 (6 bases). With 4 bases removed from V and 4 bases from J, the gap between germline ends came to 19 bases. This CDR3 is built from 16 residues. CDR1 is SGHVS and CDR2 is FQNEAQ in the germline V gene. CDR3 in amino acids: CASSSGGVGGSYGYTF. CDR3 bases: TGTGCCAGCAGCTCAGGAGGAGTAGGGGGGAGCTATGGCTACACCTTC. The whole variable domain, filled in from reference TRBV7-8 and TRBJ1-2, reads GAGVSQSPRYKVAKRGQDVALRCDPISGHVSLFWYQQALGQGPEFLTYFQNEAQLDKSGLPSDRFFAERPEGSVSTLKIQRTQQEDSAVYLCASSSGGVGGSYGYTFGSGTRLTVV.

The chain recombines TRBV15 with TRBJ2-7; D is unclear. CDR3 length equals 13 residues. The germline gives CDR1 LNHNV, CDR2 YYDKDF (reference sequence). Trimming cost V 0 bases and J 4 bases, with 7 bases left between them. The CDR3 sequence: CATSRDPGYEQYF. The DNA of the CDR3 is TGTGCCACCAGCAGAGATCCCGGGTACGAGCAGTACTTC.

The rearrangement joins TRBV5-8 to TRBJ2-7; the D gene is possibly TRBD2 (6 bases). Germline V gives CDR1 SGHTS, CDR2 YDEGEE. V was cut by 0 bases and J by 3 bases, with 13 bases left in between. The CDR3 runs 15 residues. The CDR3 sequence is CASSLVRDPIYEQYF. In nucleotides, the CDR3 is TGTGCCAGCAGCTTGGTGCGGGACCCCATCTACGAGCAGTACTTC.

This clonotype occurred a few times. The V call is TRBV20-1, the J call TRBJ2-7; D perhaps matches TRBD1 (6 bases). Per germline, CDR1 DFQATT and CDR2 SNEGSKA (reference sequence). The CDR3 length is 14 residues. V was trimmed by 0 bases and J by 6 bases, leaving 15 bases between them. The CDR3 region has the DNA TGCAGTGCTAGAGAACACGTCAGGGGAGTCGAGCAGTACTTC. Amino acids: CSAREHVRGVEQYF.

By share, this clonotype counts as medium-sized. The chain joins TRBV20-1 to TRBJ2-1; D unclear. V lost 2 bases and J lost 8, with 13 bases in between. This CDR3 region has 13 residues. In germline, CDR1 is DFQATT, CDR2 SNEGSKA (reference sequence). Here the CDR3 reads CSARRIQGDEQFF. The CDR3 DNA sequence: TGCAGTGCTAGAAGGATACAAGGCGATGAGCAGTTCTTC.

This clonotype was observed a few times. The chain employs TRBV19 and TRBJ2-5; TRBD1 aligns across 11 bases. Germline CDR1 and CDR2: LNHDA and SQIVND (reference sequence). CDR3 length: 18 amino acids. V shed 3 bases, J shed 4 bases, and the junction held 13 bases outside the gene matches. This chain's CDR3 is CASSILRTGGAGRETQYF. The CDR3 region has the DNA TGTGCCAGTAGTATCCTGAGGACAGGGGGCGCGGGTCGAGAGACCCAGTACTTC.

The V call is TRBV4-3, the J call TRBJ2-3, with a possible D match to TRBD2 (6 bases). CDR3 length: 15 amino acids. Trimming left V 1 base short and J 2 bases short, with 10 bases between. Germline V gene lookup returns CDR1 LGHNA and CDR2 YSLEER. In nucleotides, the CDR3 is TGCGCCAGCAGCCAAGGGGAGGCGGACACAGATACGCAGTATTTT. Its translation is CASSQGEADTDTQYF.

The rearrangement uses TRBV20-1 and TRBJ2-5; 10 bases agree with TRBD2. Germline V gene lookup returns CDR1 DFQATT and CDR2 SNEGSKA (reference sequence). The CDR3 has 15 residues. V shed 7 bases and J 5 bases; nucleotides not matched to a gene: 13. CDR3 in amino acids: CSVVPPSGRGETQYF. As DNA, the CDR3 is TGCAGTGTCGTACCCCCTAGCGGGAGAGGCGAGACCCAGTACTTC.

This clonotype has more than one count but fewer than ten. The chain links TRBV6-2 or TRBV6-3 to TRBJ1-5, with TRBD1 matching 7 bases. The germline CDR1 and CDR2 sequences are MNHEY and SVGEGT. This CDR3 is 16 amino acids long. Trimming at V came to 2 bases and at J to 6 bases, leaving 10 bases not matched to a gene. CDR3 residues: CASSYGRGRGAQPQHF. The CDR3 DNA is TGTGCCAGCAGTTACGGTCGGGGCAGGGGGGCTCAGCCCCAGCATTTT.

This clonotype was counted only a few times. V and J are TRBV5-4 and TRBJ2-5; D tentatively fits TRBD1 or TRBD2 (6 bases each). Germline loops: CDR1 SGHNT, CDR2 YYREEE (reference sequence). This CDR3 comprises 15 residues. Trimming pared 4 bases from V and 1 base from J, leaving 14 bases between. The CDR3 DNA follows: TGTGCCAGCAGCGGGGGGCAGAGAGTCCAAGAGACCCAGTACTTC. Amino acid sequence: CASSGGQRVQETQYF. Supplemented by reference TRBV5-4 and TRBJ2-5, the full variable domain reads ETGVTQSPTHLIKTRGQQVTLRCSSQSGHNTVSWYQQALGQGPQFIFQYYREEENGRGNFPPRFSGLQFPNYSSELNVNALELDDSALYLCASSGGQRVQETQYFGPGTRLLVL.

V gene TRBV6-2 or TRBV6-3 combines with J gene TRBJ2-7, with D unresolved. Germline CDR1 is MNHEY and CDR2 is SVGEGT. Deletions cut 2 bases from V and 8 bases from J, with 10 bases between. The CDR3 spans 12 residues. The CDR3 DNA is TGTGCCAGCAGTTACGTGGGTGTCAAGCAGTACTTC. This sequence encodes CASSYVGVKQYF.